This TCR beta chain originates from a study of graft-versus-host responses after intestinal transplantation. Study-level results: When patients had graft-donor T cell macrochimerism, their allografts held high graft-versus-host to host-versus-graft clonal ratios. Levels of circulating GvH clones at their peak were associated with early post-transplant HvG declines. GvH clones surfaced in recipient marrow, some emerging earlier in ileum or blood.

With respect to this clone: Its specificity is unknown.

Clones were read by immunoSEQ multiplex PCR, and TCRdb kept only the in-frame ones, dropping some. The profile shows fewer than 90,000 clones, about 94% of them singletons. The receptor was isolated from a human donor who was the organ donor for an intestinal transplant. This specimen consisted of unstimulated CD4+ T cells sorted from spleen or lymph node cells, obtained before transplant.

CDR3 coding DNA: TGTGCCAGCAGCCCCGCCGGGACAGGGCGGATCGGCTACACCTTC. Residues: CASSPAGTGRIGYTF. The V call is TRBV7-8, the J call TRBJ1-2; 9 bases match TRBD1. Germline values: CDR1 SGHVS, CDR2 FQNEAQ. This CDR3 contains 15 residues. V shed 5 bases, J shed 8 bases, and the junction held 12 bases outside the gene matches.